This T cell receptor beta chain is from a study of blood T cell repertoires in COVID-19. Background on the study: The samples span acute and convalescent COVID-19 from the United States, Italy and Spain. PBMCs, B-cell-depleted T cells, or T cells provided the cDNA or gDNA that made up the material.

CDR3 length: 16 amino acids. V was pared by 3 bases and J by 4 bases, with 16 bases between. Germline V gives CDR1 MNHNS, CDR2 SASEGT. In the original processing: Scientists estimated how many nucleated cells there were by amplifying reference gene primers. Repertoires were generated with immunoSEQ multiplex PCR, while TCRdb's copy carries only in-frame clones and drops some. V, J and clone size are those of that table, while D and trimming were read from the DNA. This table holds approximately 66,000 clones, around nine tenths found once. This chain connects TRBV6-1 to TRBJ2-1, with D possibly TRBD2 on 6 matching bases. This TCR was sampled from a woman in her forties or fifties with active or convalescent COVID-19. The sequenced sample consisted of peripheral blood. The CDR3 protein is CASSDVVGGGYNEQFF. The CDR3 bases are TGTGCCAGCAGTGATGTGGTGGGAGGAGGGTACAATGAGCAGTTCTTC.